The rows below give T cell receptor beta chains drawn from one sample of a study of blood T cell repertoires in COVID-19. Measured with immunoSEQ multiplex PCR; TCRdb has only the in-frame clones, and not every one. In the table there are 190,000 or so clones, about nine tenths of which are singletons. The sequenced sample consisted of PBMCs or T cells enriched from blood (not recorded which). These receptors were taken from a woman in her twenties or thirties who had recovered from COVID-19. The conserved cysteine and the conserved F or W are not part of the CDR3 here. Each record gives: V gene, J gene, CDR3 protein.

>TRBV6-2/TRBV6-3|TRBJ1-4
ASSRTGPNEKLF
>TRBV7-2|TRBJ1-5
ASSLGRTGTQPQH
>TRBV18|TRBJ1-3
ASSPKTDSGNTIY
>TRBV12-5|TRBJ2-5
ASGLGLADQETQY
>TRBV29-1|TRBJ1-2
SVEQGADGYT
>TRBV11-1|TRBJ1-2
ASSLTTGAYGYT
>TRBV5-8|TRBJ1-2
ASSWTGGHGYT
>TRBV7-6|TRBJ1-1
ASSAQGSEEAF
>TRBV5-8|TRBJ2-7
ASSGGGLSYEQY
>TRBV13|TRBJ1-5
ASSSRGTGVKFSNQPQH
>TRBV7-9|TRBJ2-3
ASSGTGGMDTQY
>TRBV7-2|TRBJ1-5
ASSLTGSFQPQH
>TRBV24-1|TRBJ1-1
ATSDHGSMTEAF
>TRBV7-9|TRBJ1-2
ASSSPTELNYGYT
>TRBV19|TRBJ1-2
ASSIKGRGLYGYT